This entry lists 3 T cell receptor beta chains sequenced from one sample in a study of Graves' ophthalmopathy and Graves' hyperthyroidism. Amplification targeted the TCR beta CDR3 regions, with RNA transcripts as the source material. Second-round multiplex PCR came after first-round RT-PCR with HTBI primers. A single record per CDR3 protein comes from TCRdb applying MiXCR to the multiplex PCR reads. The sample includes a few hundred thousand distinct CDR3 sequences, approximately 35% seen only once; the top ten take 3.5% to 4.5%. Material: peripheral blood or thyroid tissue (not recorded which). These receptors were obtained from an adult man with Graves' hyperthyroidism.

This clonotype was seen just once. V usage is TRBV2 and J usage is TRBJ2-5, with unresolved D. The J call may be faulty, since TRBJ2-1 better matches the DNA end. This CDR3 comprises 14 residues. Per the germline V gene, CDR1 is SNHLY and CDR2 is FYNNEI. CDR3: CASSVGRQNNEQFF. CDR3 nucleotide sequence: TGTGCCAGCAGTGTCGGAAGACAAAACAATGAGCAGTTCTTC.

CDR3 amino acids: CASKERGGTETQHF. The CDR3 DNA is TGTGCCAGCAAGGAGAGGGGAGGAACGGAGACCCAGCATTTT. This chain joins TRBV2 and TRBJ1-5; D might be TRBD1 (5 bases). Trimming cost V 7 bases and J 11 bases, with 21 bases left between them. Germline-derived CDR1 and CDR2 are SNHLY and FYNNEI. The CDR3 is 14 amino acids.

Comments on this clonotype: A much bigger clone sits one base away, suggesting this may be a read error. The chain joins TRBV7-2 to TRBJ1-2; possibly TRBD1 for D (5 bases). This CDR3 comprises 16 residues. Germline lookup yields CDR1 SGHTA and CDR2 FQGNSA. The CDR3 DNA reads TGTGCCAGCAGCTTAGCGCTGGGGGGGACTAACTGTGGCTACACCTTC. Residues: CASSLALGGTNCGYTF.